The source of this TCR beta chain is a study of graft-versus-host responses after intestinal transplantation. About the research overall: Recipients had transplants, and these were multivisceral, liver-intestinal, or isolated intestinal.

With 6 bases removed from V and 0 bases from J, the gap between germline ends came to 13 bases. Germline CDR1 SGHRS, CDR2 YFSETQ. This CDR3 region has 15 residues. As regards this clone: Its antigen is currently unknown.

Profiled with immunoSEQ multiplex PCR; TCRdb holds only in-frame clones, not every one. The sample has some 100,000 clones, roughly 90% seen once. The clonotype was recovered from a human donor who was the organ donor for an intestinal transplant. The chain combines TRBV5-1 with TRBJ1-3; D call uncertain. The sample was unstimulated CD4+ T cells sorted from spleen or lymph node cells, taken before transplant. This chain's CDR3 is CASTGGPNSGNTIYF. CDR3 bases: TGCGCCAGCACGGGTGGACCCAACTCTGGAAACACCATATATTTT.